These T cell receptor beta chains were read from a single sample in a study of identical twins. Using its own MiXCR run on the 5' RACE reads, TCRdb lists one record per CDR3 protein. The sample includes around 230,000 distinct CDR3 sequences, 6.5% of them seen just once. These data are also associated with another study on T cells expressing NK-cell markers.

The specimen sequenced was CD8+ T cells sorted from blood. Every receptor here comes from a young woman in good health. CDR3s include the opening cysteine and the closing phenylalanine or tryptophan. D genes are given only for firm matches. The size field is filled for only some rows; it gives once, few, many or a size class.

CDR3nt: TGTGCCAGCAGTTACTCAGGGGGCGGAGAGACCCAGTACTTC
CDR3aa: CASSYSGGGETQYF
abundance: few
j_gene: TRBJ2-5
d_gene: TRBD1
v_gene: TRBV6-5

CDR3nt: TGTGCCACCACCGGGCCAGCCGATGGGAGCAATCAGCCCCAGCATTTT
CDR3aa: CATTGPADGSNQPQHF
abundance: NA
j_gene: TRBJ1-5
d_gene: NA
v_gene: TRBV24-1

CDR3nt: TGTGCCTTGGAGCAGGGTTATGAGCAGTTCTTC
CDR3aa: CALEQGYEQFF
abundance: NA
j_gene: TRBJ2-1
d_gene: NA
v_gene: TRBV30

CDR3nt: TGTGCCAGCAGCCAGACGTCCTACAGGGTTATGAGTAGCAATCAGCCCCAGCATTTT
CDR3aa: CASSQTSYRVMSSNQPQHF
abundance: few
j_gene: TRBJ1-5
d_gene: NA
v_gene: TRBV3-1

CDR3nt: TGCGCCAGCAGCTTACTAGCGGGGGGGCGTGCTAGCACAGATACGCAGTATTTT
CDR3aa: CASSLLAGGRASTDTQYF
abundance: NA
j_gene: TRBJ2-3
d_gene: TRBD2
v_gene: TRBV5-1

CDR3nt: TGTGCCATCAGTGAGTCTCGCTTTGACTCCTACGAGCAGTACTTC
CDR3aa: CAISESRFDSYEQYF
abundance: many
j_gene: TRBJ2-7
d_gene: NA
v_gene: TRBV10-3

CDR3nt: TGTGCCAGCAGCCCCAAACTCCACGAGCAGTACTTC
CDR3aa: CASSPKLHEQYF
abundance: few
j_gene: TRBJ2-7
d_gene: NA
v_gene: TRBV11-2

CDR3nt: TGCAGCGGGCAGCGGCCGAACACCGGGGAGCTGTTTTTT
CDR3aa: CSGQRPNTGELFF
abundance: many
j_gene: TRBJ2-2
d_gene: NA
v_gene: TRBV29-1

CDR3nt: TGTGCCAGCAGTGCCATATCAAGGGACGAGCAGTACTTC
CDR3aa: CASSAISRDEQYF
abundance: many
j_gene: TRBJ2-7
d_gene: NA
v_gene: TRBV28

CDR3nt: TGTGCCAGCAGCTTAAGGGACGGGCAGTATTTT
CDR3aa: CASSLRDGQYF
abundance: few
j_gene: TRBJ2-3
d_gene: NA
v_gene: TRBV11-2

CDR3nt: TGTGCCAGCAGCTCTAATGAAAAACTGTTTTTT
CDR3aa: CASSSNEKLFF
abundance: many
j_gene: TRBJ1-4
d_gene: NA
v_gene: TRBV12-3/TRBV12-4

CDR3nt: TGTGCCAGTAGTATTGGACTAGCGGGAGCGTCTAACGAGCAGTACTTC
CDR3aa: CASSIGLAGASNEQYF
abundance: NA
j_gene: TRBJ2-7
d_gene: TRBD2
v_gene: TRBV19

CDR3nt: TGTGCCAGCGGGCAGGGGGCTGCTCAGCCCCAGCATTTT
CDR3aa: CASGQGAAQPQHF
abundance: many
j_gene: TRBJ1-5
d_gene: TRBD1
v_gene: TRBV2

CDR3nt: TGTGCCAGCAGCGTAGGAGGATGGGGTACTGAAGCTTTCTTT
CDR3aa: CASSVGGWGTEAFF
abundance: few
j_gene: TRBJ1-1
d_gene: NA
v_gene: TRBV9

CDR3nt: TGTGCCAGCACCTCAGAACTAGCGCCTAACACAGATACGCAGTATTTT
CDR3aa: CASTSELAPNTDTQYF
abundance: many
j_gene: TRBJ2-3
d_gene: TRBD2
v_gene: TRBV3-1

CDR3nt: TGTGCCAGCAGAATATCGGGACTAGCGGTGTACGAGCAGTACTTC
CDR3aa: CASRISGLAVYEQYF
abundance: NA
j_gene: TRBJ2-7
d_gene: TRBD2
v_gene: TRBV6-1

CDR3nt: TGCAGTGCTAGCCGGGGGCGCGTGGGGAAAGAGACCCAGTACTTC
CDR3aa: CSASRGRVGKETQYF
abundance: NA
j_gene: TRBJ2-5
d_gene: NA
v_gene: TRBV20-1

CDR3nt: TGCAGTGCTAGCGTTGGGACCACAGATACGCAGTATTTT
CDR3aa: CSASVGTTDTQYF
abundance: few
j_gene: TRBJ2-3
d_gene: NA
v_gene: TRBV20-1

CDR3nt: TGTGCCAGCAGCTTAGCCCTTGGTGGGACTGAAGCTTTCTTT
CDR3aa: CASSLALGGTEAFF
abundance: many
j_gene: TRBJ1-1
d_gene: NA
v_gene: TRBV13

CDR3nt: TGCAGTGCTCTGGTCTACGAGCAGTACTTC
CDR3aa: CSALVYEQYF
abundance: few
j_gene: TRBJ2-7
d_gene: NA
v_gene: TRBV20-1

CDR3nt: TGTGCCTGGGCCCCGGGCCTCAATGAGCAGTTCTTC
CDR3aa: CAWAPGLNEQFF
abundance: many
j_gene: TRBJ2-1
d_gene: NA
v_gene: TRBV30

CDR3nt: TGTGCCAGCAGCGTTACTAGCGGGAGTCGGTCGGACAATGAGCAGTTCTTC
CDR3aa: CASSVTSGSRSDNEQFF
abundance: many
j_gene: TRBJ2-1
d_gene: TRBD2
v_gene: TRBV9

CDR3nt: TGTGCCAGCAGCGGGACAGGGTGGAATCAGCCCCAGCATTTT
CDR3aa: CASSGTGWNQPQHF
abundance: many
j_gene: TRBJ1-5
d_gene: TRBD1
v_gene: TRBV3-1

CDR3nt: TGTGCCAGCAGCTTCTCCGGACAGACCGCCCAGCCCCAGCATTTT
CDR3aa: CASSFSGQTAQPQHF
abundance: NA
j_gene: TRBJ1-5
d_gene: NA
v_gene: TRBV13

CDR3nt: TGTGCCAGCAGTTACTCGATCCGTTCTGTGAACACTGAAGCTTTCTTT
CDR3aa: CASSYSIRSVNTEAFF
abundance: few
j_gene: TRBJ1-1
d_gene: NA
v_gene: TRBV6-5

CDR3nt: TGCGCCAGCAGCCACGACCGACTAGCGGCGTCCTACGAGCAGTACTTC
CDR3aa: CASSHDRLAASYEQYF
abundance: few
j_gene: TRBJ2-7
d_gene: TRBD2
v_gene: TRBV4-3

CDR3nt: TGCAGTGCTCGGCGGGTAGGCGTGAACACTGAAGCTTTCTTT
CDR3aa: CSARRVGVNTEAFF
abundance: NA
j_gene: TRBJ1-1
d_gene: NA
v_gene: TRBV20-1

CDR3nt: TGTGCCAGCAGCTCATCTGGACTAGCGGGGGGCACAGATACGCAGTATTTT
CDR3aa: CASSSSGLAGGTDTQYF
abundance: few
j_gene: TRBJ2-3
d_gene: TRBD2
v_gene: TRBV7-9

CDR3nt: TGCGCCAGCAGCTTGGAAGGGGGGGGCCGAGAGACCCAGTACTTC
CDR3aa: CASSLEGGGRETQYF
abundance: few
j_gene: TRBJ2-5
d_gene: NA
v_gene: TRBV5-1

CDR3nt: TGTGCCACCAGCACGGACAGGGTTTGGAACACTGAAGCTTTCTTT
CDR3aa: CATSTDRVWNTEAFF
abundance: few
j_gene: TRBJ1-1
d_gene: TRBD1
v_gene: TRBV15

CDR3nt: TGTGCCAGCAGTTTGGCAGGCCGTGGCTACACCTTC
CDR3aa: CASSLAGRGYTF
abundance: many
j_gene: TRBJ1-2
d_gene: NA
v_gene: TRBV27

CDR3nt: TGCGCCAGCAGCTCGGACCCCCAAGACTCTGGAAACACCATATATTTT
CDR3aa: CASSSDPQDSGNTIYF
abundance: few
j_gene: TRBJ1-3
d_gene: NA
v_gene: TRBV5-1

CDR3nt: TGTGCCAGCAGTTTTTCCGGGACAGGGAAGCGAACCGGGGAGCTGTTTTTT
CDR3aa: CASSFSGTGKRTGELFF
abundance: few
j_gene: TRBJ2-2
d_gene: TRBD1
v_gene: TRBV6-5

CDR3nt: TGCAGCGTACCCAACGAGTTTGCAGATGGCTACACCTTC
CDR3aa: CSVPNEFADGYTF
abundance: NA
j_gene: TRBJ1-2
d_gene: NA
v_gene: TRBV29-1

CDR3nt: TGTGCCACTTCGTCTACTAGCGGGTTTTACAATGAGCAGTTCTTC
CDR3aa: CATSSTSGFYNEQFF
abundance: few
j_gene: TRBJ2-1
d_gene: TRBD2
v_gene: TRBV10-3

CDR3nt: TGTGCCAGCAGCTTAGCGCCTGGGGCCCGCAATGAGCAGTTCTTC
CDR3aa: CASSLAPGARNEQFF
abundance: NA
j_gene: TRBJ2-1
d_gene: NA
v_gene: TRBV7-8

CDR3nt: TGTGCCAGCAGCTTTTTGAGCGGTGAGCAGTTCTTC
CDR3aa: CASSFLSGEQFF
abundance: many
j_gene: TRBJ2-1
d_gene: NA
v_gene: TRBV7-9

CDR3nt: TGTGCCAGCAGCCAAGATACGGTCTACGAGCAGTACTTC
CDR3aa: CASSQDTVYEQYF
abundance: many
j_gene: TRBJ2-7
d_gene: NA
v_gene: TRBV3-1

CDR3nt: TGTGCCAGCTCACCCGCGGCAGGCTACAATGAGCAGTTCTTC
CDR3aa: CASSPAAGYNEQFF
abundance: few
j_gene: TRBJ2-1
d_gene: NA
v_gene: TRBV18

CDR3nt: TGCGCCAGCAGCGGTTGGACAGGAGGCCACGAGCAGTACTTC
CDR3aa: CASSGWTGGHEQYF
abundance: NA
j_gene: TRBJ2-7
d_gene: TRBD1
v_gene: TRBV5-1

CDR3nt: TGTGCCAGCAGCCGGAGTAACAGGGGTATCACTGAAGCTTTCTTT
CDR3aa: CASSRSNRGITEAFF
abundance: NA
j_gene: TRBJ1-1
d_gene: TRBD1
v_gene: TRBV7-9

CDR3nt: TGTGCCAGCAGCCCCCCGGACCGGAACTCTGGGGCCAACGTCCTGACTTTC
CDR3aa: CASSPPDRNSGANVLTF
abundance: NA
j_gene: TRBJ2-6
d_gene: NA
v_gene: TRBV14

CDR3nt: TGTGCCACCAGCAGAGAGCGGGCAGGGGGTACCCACGAGCAGTACTTC
CDR3aa: CATSRERAGGTHEQYF
abundance: many
j_gene: TRBJ2-7
d_gene: TRBD1
v_gene: TRBV15

CDR3nt: TGTGCCAGCTCACCTTCGGGACTAGCGGTACCGAACACCGGGGAGCTGTTTTTT
CDR3aa: CASSPSGLAVPNTGELFF
abundance: few
j_gene: TRBJ2-2
d_gene: TRBD2
v_gene: TRBV18

CDR3nt: TGCGCCAGCAGCTTGAACACCGGGGAGCTGTTTTTT
CDR3aa: CASSLNTGELFF
abundance: many
j_gene: TRBJ2-2
d_gene: NA
v_gene: TRBV12-3/TRBV12-4

CDR3nt: TGCGCCAGCAGCTTGGTCCGCCAGTGCTGTTGGAACACTGAAGCTTTCTTT
CDR3aa: CASSLVRQCCWNTEAFF
abundance: many
j_gene: TRBJ1-1
d_gene: NA
v_gene: TRBV5-1

CDR3nt: TGTGCCAGCAGAGAAGAGAGGGGCGCAGTTGAAGCTTTCTTT
CDR3aa: CASREERGAVEAFF
abundance: few
j_gene: TRBJ1-1
d_gene: NA
v_gene: TRBV6-1

CDR3nt: TGTGCCAGCAGCTTCAGCGGGGGGGCCGGAGATACGCAGTATTTT
CDR3aa: CASSFSGGAGDTQYF
abundance: few
j_gene: TRBJ2-3
d_gene: TRBD2
v_gene: TRBV7-3

CDR3nt: TGTGCCAGCCAGACTAGCCGCACAATTCTAACCTACGAGCAGTACTTC
CDR3aa: CASQTSRTILTYEQYF
abundance: few
j_gene: TRBJ2-7
d_gene: TRBD2
v_gene: TRBV2

CDR3nt: TGTGCCAGCAGTTCCGCCCCCGGGAGATTAACCTACGAGCAGTACTTC
CDR3aa: CASSSAPGRLTYEQYF
abundance: many
j_gene: TRBJ2-7
d_gene: NA
v_gene: TRBV12-3/TRBV12-4

CDR3nt: TGTGCCTGGAATGGGTGGGCTCACTCTTCGGGTCGGGATGAGCAGTTCTTC
CDR3aa: CAWNGWAHSSGRDEQFF
abundance: few
j_gene: TRBJ2-1
d_gene: NA
v_gene: TRBV30

CDR3nt: TGTGCCAGCAGTGAACTCAGCGGGAGGGGGTCCGAGCAGTACTTC
CDR3aa: CASSELSGRGSEQYF
abundance: few
j_gene: TRBJ2-7
d_gene: TRBD2
v_gene: TRBV6-1

CDR3nt: TGCGCCAGCAGCCAGGGGCCTAGCGGGAGCGAGCAGTACTTC
CDR3aa: CASSQGPSGSEQYF
abundance: few
j_gene: TRBJ2-7
d_gene: TRBD2
v_gene: TRBV4-1